Shown below are 31 T cell receptor beta chains from a single sample sequenced in a study of T-cell reconstitution after alpha-beta-depleted transplantation in children. As it was prepared, the TCRbeta library received unique molecular identifiers. One entry per CDR3 protein, called by TCRdb with MiXCR from the PCR reads. This sample yields around 800,000 distinct CDR3 sequences, of which 15% to 20% are seen a single time; around 5% belongs to the top ten. The source was PBMCs, mostly from graft donor cells, collected 360 days after TCRalphabeta/CD19-depleted stem cell transplant. The receptors derive from a male patient under 18 who had a stem cell transplant for acute lymphoblastic leukemia, so the T cells may come from the graft donor.

V and J are TRBV5-1 and TRBJ2-2; D remains ambiguous. This CDR3 comprises 15 residues. V lost 6 bases and J 3 bases, leaving 15 bases between the germline ends. Germline V gives CDR1 SGHRS, CDR2 YFSETQ. CDR3 amino acids: CASTFHRPDTGELFF. CDR3 bases: TGCGCCAGCACCTTCCATAGGCCCGACACCGGGGAGCTGTTTTTT.

This clonotype appeared a few times. The J gene is TRBJ2-7, the V gene TRBV27; D remains ambiguous. In germline, CDR1 is MNHEY, CDR2 SMNVEV (reference sequence). This CDR3 has 10 residues. Trimming stripped 6 bases from V and 5 bases from J, with 5 bases between. Here the CDR3 reads CASRVHEQYF. The CDR3 DNA reads as TGTGCCAGCAGGGTCCACGAGCAGTACTTC.

This clonotype was counted ten times or more. The chain joins TRBV6-6 to TRBJ2-1, with no clear D. The CDR3 has 11 residues. CDR1 and CDR2 from the germline V gene are MNHNY and SVGAGI (reference sequence). With 5 bases removed from V and 8 bases from J, the gap between germline ends came to 7 bases. The CDR3 reads CASSPGDEQFF. CDR3 bases: TGTGCCAGCAGTCCGGGTGATGAGCAGTTCTTC.

The rearrangement joins TRBV5-1 to TRBJ1-2, with no clear D. The CDR3 runs 14 residues. Per germline, CDR1 SGHRS and CDR2 YFSETQ. Trimming cost V 6 bases and J 0 bases, with 12 bases left between them. This CDR3 is CASTRVPANYGYTF. In DNA form, the CDR3 reads TGCGCCAGCACGAGGGTACCAGCTAACTATGGCTACACCTTC.

V is TRBV5-1 and J is TRBJ2-2, with 14 bases identical to TRBD2. The junction had 13 bases not matched to a gene; V was cut back by 4 bases and J by 5 bases. Germline CDR1 and CDR2: SGHRS and YFSETQ. The CDR3 has 19 residues. The CDR3 is CASSPHSGTSGRGTGELFF. The CDR3 coding sequence is TGCGCCAGCAGCCCACATTCCGGGACTAGCGGGAGAGGGACCGGGGAGCTGTTTTTT.

On this clonotype: Germline and junction disagree at one end, which may indicate a read error. The chain is built from TRBV6-2 or TRBV6-3 and TRBJ1-6; D remains unclear. The CDR3 covers 14 residues. The germline V gene encodes CDR1 MNHEY and CDR2 SVGEGT. This chain's CDR3 is CPSTRRGLNSPLHF. The CDR3 nucleotides are TGTCCCAGCACGAGGCGTGGTTTGAATTCACCCCTCCACTTT.

Concerning this clonotype itself: Likely a read error: the CDR3 ends without its conserved phenylalanine or tryptophan. The genes are TRBV5-1 and TRBJ2-1, with 14 bases that match TRBD2. The V gene's germline CDR1 is SGHRS and CDR2 YFSETQ. The CDR3 extends over 16 amino acids. V trimming: 4 bases; J trimming: 8 bases; junction bases outside the gene matches: 8. DNA of the CDR3: TGCGCCAGCAGCCCTGGGACTAGCGGGAGCTGGGATGAGCAGTTCTAC. Translated, it gives CASSPGTSGSWDEQFY.

This clonotype appeared many times. The V and J genes are TRBV27 and TRBJ1-1; D unclear. Trimming left V 6 bases short and J 0 bases short, with 8 bases between. The CDR3 runs 13 residues. In germline, CDR1 is MNHEY, CDR2 SMNVEV (reference sequence). CDR3 in amino acids: CASRLILNTEAFF. The CDR3 DNA is TGTGCCAGCAGACTGATATTGAACACTGAAGCTTTCTTT.

This clonotype was recorded a few times. The CDR3 here is CSVHTASYNEQFF. CDR3 sequence (DNA): TGCAGCGTCCATACGGCCTCCTACAATGAGCAGTTCTTC. The rearrangement joins TRBV29-1 to TRBJ2-1, with no clear D. The CDR3 is 13 residues long. CDR1 is SQVTM, CDR2 ANQGSEA, per germline. Trimming left V 6 bases short and J 0 bases short, with 9 bases between.

J is TRBJ2-1 and V is TRBV29-1; D unresolved. CDR1 is SQVTM, CDR2 ANQGSEA, per germline. Trimming removed 3 bases at V and 9 bases at J, with 9 bases between. The CDR3 has 11 amino acids. The CDR3 bases are TGCAGCGTTGAGGAGCTGGGTGAGCAGTTCTTC. This codes for CSVEELGEQFF.

There are a few counts of this clonotype. The rearrangement links TRBV7-3 to TRBJ2-1, with TRBD2 matching 12 bases. Germline trimming cut 5 bases from V and 0 bases from J; bases unmatched to any gene: 14. Per germline, CDR1 SGHTA and CDR2 FQGTGA. This CDR3 has 20 amino acids. The CDR3 DNA reads TGTGCCAGCAGCCTGAAGATACTAGCGGGAGGCCCCAGCTCCTACAATGAGCAGTTCTTC. Translated, it gives CASSLKILAGGPSSYNEQFF.

This rearrangement joins TRBV29-1 to TRBJ2-3; D unresolved. CDR3 length: 10 residues. Trimming stripped 6 bases from V and 8 bases from J, with 9 bases between. The germline V gene has CDR1 SQVTM and CDR2 ANQGSEA. In nucleotides, the CDR3 is TGCAGCGTCGGAAGTTCTACGCAGTATTTT. Translating gives CSVGSSTQYF.

This clonotype was counted at least ten times. This chain uses TRBV12-3 or TRBV12-4 with TRBJ2-2; perhaps TRBD1 as D (6 bases). CDR3 length equals 16 residues. V was cut by 6 bases and J by 3 bases, with 17 bases left in between. CDR3 region: CASRLDRFVYTGELFF. CDR3 nucleotides: TGTGCCAGCAGACTCGACAGGTTCGTGTACACCGGGGAGCTGTTTTTT.

This clonotype was seen a handful of times. The rearrangement uses TRBV3-1 and TRBJ1-2; 8 bases agree with TRBD1. CDR3 size: 14 residues. Germline V gene lookup returns CDR1 LGHDT and CDR2 YNNKEL (reference sequence). Trimming cost V 4 bases and J 8 bases; bases outside gene matches: 9. The CDR3 loop reads CASSLTRTGQGYTF. The CDR3 DNA sequence: TGTGCCAGCAGCCTAACTCGGACAGGGCAGGGCTACACCTTC.

This clonotype was seen a handful of times. This chain links TRBV18 with TRBJ2-7; D is possibly TRBD2 (5 bases). This CDR3 has 16 residues. Germline loops: CDR1 KGHSH, CDR2 LQKENI. Trimming left V 3 bases short and J 2 bases short, with 17 bases between. The CDR3 loop reads CASSPRDRAVTYEQYF. For the CDR3, the DNA is TGTGCCAGCTCACCTCGGGATCGAGCTGTTACCTACGAGCAGTACTTC. Combining the CDR3 with reference TRBV18 and TRBJ2-7 gives the whole variable domain NAGVMQNPRHLVRRRGQEARLRCSPMKGHSHVYWYRQLPEEGLKFMVYLQKENIIDESGMPKERFSAEFPKEGPSILRIQQVVRGDSAAYFCASSPRDRAVTYEQYFGPGTRLTVT.

At least ten counts were recorded for this clonotype. V usage is TRBV25-1 and J usage is TRBJ1-2; 7 nucleotides align to TRBD1. Germline CDR1 MGHDK, CDR2 SYGVNS. V dropped 7 bases and J dropped 8; count of bases not matched to a gene: 4. This CDR3 is 11 amino acids long. This chain's CDR3 is CASTSGGGYTF. CDR3 nucleotides: TGTGCCAGCACTTCAGGGGGGGGCTACACCTTC.

The chain links TRBV27 to TRBJ2-3, with 7 bases identical to TRBD2. Looked up from germline, CDR1 is MNHEY and CDR2 is SMNVEV (reference sequence). The CDR3 consists of 15 residues. Germline trimming cut 3 bases from V and 1 base from J; bases unmatched to any gene: 4. This CDR3 reads CASSFGTTGTDTQYF. The CDR3 nucleotides read TGTGCCAGCAGTTTCGGGACTACCGGCACAGATACGCAGTATTTT.

The J gene is TRBJ1-1, the V gene TRBV7-9; possibly TRBD1 for D (5 bases). The CDR3 has 15 amino acids. Trimming pared 7 bases from V and 0 bases from J, leaving 15 bases between. The V gene's germline CDR1 is SEHNR and CDR2 FQNEAQ (reference sequence). The CDR3 DNA sequence: TGTGCCAGCACCAGTGGGGGGGGGGTGAACACTGAAGCTTTCTTT. It encodes CASTSGGGVNTEAFF.

This clonotype appeared a few times. The rearrangement links TRBV20-1 to TRBJ1-1; D gene uncertain. V lost 6 bases and J lost 4, with 21 bases in between. Germline-derived CDR1 and CDR2 are DFQATT and SNEGSKA (reference sequence). The CDR3 contains 15 residues. The CDR3 DNA reads as TGCAGTGCCCTCACCCTTTTAGGAGGGCCCACTGAAGCTTTCTTT. Translating gives CSALTLLGGPTEAFF.

This clonotype has more than one count but fewer than ten. This chain uses TRBV29-1 with TRBJ1-2; D may be TRBD1 (5 bases). The CDR3 totals 12 residues. The germline gives CDR1 SQVTM, CDR2 ANQGSEA. The germline V and J ends were trimmed by 4 bases and 7 bases, with 13 bases remaining between them. The CDR3 DNA sequence: TGCAGCGTTGTCTGGGGGAGTTTTGGCTACACCTTC. Its protein product is CSVVWGSFGYTF.

This clonotype turned up a few times. This sequence joins TRBV7-9 and TRBJ2-7, with unresolved D. The length of the CDR3 is 14 residues. CDR1 SEHNR and CDR2 FQNEAQ come from the germline V gene (reference sequence). V shed 0 bases and J shed 3 bases, with 9 bases lying between them. CDR3 loop: CASSLARNFYEQYF. As DNA, the CDR3 is TGTGCCAGCAGCTTAGCGAGGAACTTCTACGAGCAGTACTTC.

CDR3 bases: TGTGCCAGCAGCTTCCCCTGGAGGGCCACTGAAGCTTTCTTT. It encodes CASSFPWRATEAFF. V usage is TRBV7-9 and J usage is TRBJ1-1; unclear D gene. Per germline, CDR1 SEHNR and CDR2 FQNEAQ (reference sequence). The V and J ends lost 3 bases and 4 bases respectively, with 12 bases between them. The CDR3 totals 14 residues.

This clonotype was observed many times. The chain joins TRBV5-5 to TRBJ2-7; perhaps D is TRBD1 or TRBD2 (5 bases each). There are 14 residues in the CDR3. V lost 0 bases, J lost 3 bases, and 10 bases lay in between. From germline, CDR1 is SGHKS and CDR2 YYEKEE (reference sequence). This CDR3 reads CASSLGLGDYEQYF. CDR3 sequence (DNA): TGTGCCAGCAGCTTGGGATTGGGGGACTACGAGCAGTACTTC.

This clonotype was counted only a few times. V and J are TRBV6-4 and TRBJ2-1; D is perhaps TRBD2 (7 bases). Germline V gene lookup returns CDR1 MRHNA and CDR2 SNTAGT. Trimming took 9 bases from V and 9 from J, leaving 24 bases between them. This CDR3 is built from 15 residues. CDR3 protein: CASSQAGEGGAEQFF. For the CDR3, the DNA is TGTGCCAGTTCCCAAGCCGGGGAGGGGGGCGCTGAGCAGTTCTTC.

In its sample, this clonotype was seen a few times. The chain couples TRBV12-3 or TRBV12-4 to TRBJ2-5; either TRBD1 or TRBD2 may fit D (6 bases each). The CDR3 is 13 amino acids. V was pared by 3 bases and J by 9 bases, with 14 bases between. The CDR3 region is CASSFSRGVAQYF. The CDR3 DNA follows: TGTGCCAGCAGTTTCTCTAGGGGGGTGGCCCAGTACTTC.

Remarks on this clonotype: A much more abundant neighbour one base away suggests this may be a read error. V is TRBV11-2 and J is TRBJ2-2; D is possibly TRBD1 (7 bases). The germline V gene encodes CDR1 SGHAT and CDR2 FQNNGV. The CDR3 covers 14 residues. The CDR3 region is CASRAGGGTGEPFF. The CDR3 bases are TGTGCCAGCAGGGCAGGAGGGGGCACCGGGGAGCCGTTTTTT.

This clonotype showed up just a few times. J is TRBJ2-5 and V is TRBV20-1, with 11 positions matching TRBD2. V shed 0 bases and J 1 base; nucleotides not matched to a gene: 7. CDR1 and CDR2 (germline): DFQATT, SNEGSKA (reference sequence). This CDR3 spans 17 amino acids. In DNA form, the CDR3 reads TGCAGTGCTAGAGATCTACGGACTAGCGGGCCCCAAGAGACCCAGTACTTC. Amino acid sequence: CSARDLRTSGPQETQYF.

This chain links TRBV5-1 with TRBJ2-5; tentative D call: TRBD2 (6 bases). There are 15 residues in the CDR3. Trimming cost V 3 bases and J 3 bases, with 15 bases left between them. Germline V lookup: CDR1 SGHRS, CDR2 YFSETQ. In DNA form, the CDR3 reads TGCGCCAGCAGCTCGTTGGGACTTCGCGAAGAGACCCAGTACTTC. It specifies CASSSLGLREETQYF. Using reference TRBV5-1 and TRBJ2-5 for the parts outside the CDR3, the full variable domain is KAGVTQTPRYLIKTRGQQVTLSCSPISGHRSVSWYQQTPGQGLQFLFEYFSETQRNKGNFPGRFSGRQFSNSRSEMNVSTLELGDSALYLCASSSLGLREETQYFGPGTRLLVL.

This clonotype has at least ten counts. The V call is TRBV7-6, the J call TRBJ2-3; D is undetermined. Germline V lookup: CDR1 SGHVS, CDR2 FNYEAQ. The V end lost 5 bases, the J end lost 2 bases, and 17 bases lay between the germline ends. CDR3 length equals 16 residues. CDR3 bases: TGTGCCAGCAGCCCTTCCGGAACACATACCACAGATACGCAGTATTTT. It is translated as CASSPSGTHTTDTQYF. Filled out from reference TRBV7-6 and TRBJ2-3, the complete variable domain reads GAGVSQSPRYKVTKRGQDVALRCDPISGHVSLYWYRQALGQGPEFLTYFNYEAQQDKSGLPNDRFSAERPEGSISTLTIQRTEQRDSAMYRCASSPSGTHTTDTQYFGPGTRLTVL.

J is TRBJ2-3 and V is TRBV7-3; D may be TRBD2 (6 bases). Germline CDR1 SGHTA, CDR2 FQGTGA. Trimming took 4 bases from V and 2 from J, leaving 10 bases between them. The CDR3 is 14 amino acids. This chain's CDR3 is CASSSAGLTDTQYF. In nucleotides, the CDR3 is TGTGCCAGCAGCTCCGCGGGGCTCACAGATACGCAGTATTTT.

The chain joins TRBV5-1 to TRBJ2-5; TRBD2 matches 11 bases. CDR3 length equals 16 residues. Germline V lookup: CDR1 SGHRS, CDR2 YFSETQ. J gave up 1 base and V 2 bases, and 4 bases lay outside the gene matches. CDR3 sequence: CASSFSTSGTQETQYF. CDR3 nucleotide sequence: TGCGCCAGCAGCTTTTCGACTAGCGGGACCCAAGAGACCCAGTACTTC. Full variable domain (outside the CDR3, taken from reference TRBV5-1 and TRBJ2-5): KAGVTQTPRYLIKTRGQQVTLSCSPISGHRSVSWYQQTPGQGLQFLFEYFSETQRNKGNFPGRFSGRQFSNSRSEMNVSTLELGDSALYLCASSFSTSGTQETQYFGPGTRLLVL.